Listed below are T cell receptor beta chains from one sample, sequenced in a study of cytomegalovirus exposure and HLA in healthy donors. Only in-frame clones appear in the TCRdb table, and some are missing; sequencing was by immunoSEQ multiplex PCR. In the table there are over 130,000 clones, approximately 79% of which are singletons. Sequencing used PBMCs. The receptors stem from a female donor in good health and CMV-seronegative. The CDR3 runs from the conserved cysteine through the conserved F or W. A D gene is named only where the DNA matches it firmly. Clone size is shown for a subset of rows, as once, few, many or a class of expanded clone.

>TRBV9|.|TRBD2|TRBJ2-5
CASSLSGGVARETQYF
TGTGCCAGCAGCTTATCGGGAGGGGTCGCTCGAGAGACCCAGTACTTC
>TRBV30|.|.|TRBJ1-2
CAWSVHKFYGYTF
TGTGCCTGGAGTGTACATAAATTTTATGGCTACACCTTC
>TRBV30|.|TRBD2|TRBJ2-7
CAWSGLAGNLKQYF
TGTGCCTGGAGCGGACTAGCGGGAAATTTAAAGCAGTACTTC
>TRBV7-6|.|TRBD2|TRBJ2-6
CASSLPRDYSAGANVLTF
TGTGCCAGCAGCTTACCCCGGGACTACTCCGCTGGGGCCAACGTCCTGACTTTC
>TRBV5-6|.|TRBD1|TRBJ1-5
CASSFLGQGASNQPQHF
TGTGCCAGCAGCTTCTTGGGACAGGGGGCTAGCAATCAGCCCCAGCATTTT
>TRBV9|.|TRBD2|TRBJ2-7
CASSARPGGYEQYF
TGTGCCAGCAGCGCCCGTCCGGGGGGCTACGAGCAGTACTTC
>TRBV27|.|TRBD1|TRBJ2-6
CASSQDRSGANVLTF
TGTGCCAGCAGCCAGGACAGGTCTGGGGCCAACGTCCTGACTTTC
>TRBV27|.|.|TRBJ2-2
CASSPLPGLPNTGELFF
TGTGCCAGCAGTCCCCTCCCGGGACTCCCGAACACCGGGGAGCTGTTTTTT
>TRBV11-3|.|.|TRBJ2-3
CASSSPSSDTQYF
TGTGCCAGCAGCTCCCCTAGTTCCGATACGCAGTATTTT
>TRBV7-9|.|.|TRBJ2-2
CASSLASVTGELFF
TGTGCCAGCAGCTTAGCTTCGGTTACCGGGGAGCTGTTTTTT
>TRBV10-1|few|TRBD2|TRBJ2-2
CASSREGLAGTGELFF
TGCGCCAGCAGTAGGGAGGGACTAGCGGGCACCGGGGAGCTGTTTTTT
>TRBV19|.|TRBD2|TRBJ2-2
CASSTISGSGELFF
TGTGCCAGTAGTACAATTAGCGGGAGCGGGGAGCTGTTTTTT
>TRBV7-2|.|TRBD1|TRBJ2-7
CASSLRSGQGAYEQYF
TGTGCCAGCAGCTTACGATCGGGACAGGGGGCCTACGAGCAGTACTTC
>TRBV27|few|.|TRBJ2-2
CASSRRGSWNTGELFF
TGTGCCAGCAGCAGGAGGGGAAGTTGGAACACCGGGGAGCTGTTTTTT
>TRBV28|.|.|TRBJ2-2
CASSLGLNTGELFF
TGTGCCAGCAGTTTGGGACTTAACACCGGGGAGCTGTTTTTT
>TRBV19|.|TRBD1|TRBJ1-1
CASSQQGALTEAFF
TGTGCCAGTAGCCAACAGGGGGCCCTAACTGAAGCTTTCTTT
>TRBV5-1|.|.|TRBJ2-1
CASSFLGGTYNEQFF
TGCGCCAGCAGCTTCCTGGGAGGAACCTACAATGAGCAGTTCTTC
>TRBV6-5|.|.|TRBJ1-5
CASRTANNQPQHF
TGTGCCAGCCGGACAGCGAACAATCAGCCCCAGCATTTT
>TRBV29-1|once|.|TRBJ1-1
CSVEKHLNTEAFF
TGCAGCGTTGAAAAACACCTGAACACTGAAGCTTTCTTT
>TRBV7-2|.|TRBD1|TRBJ1-2
CASSSGTGQYGYTF
TGTGCCAGCAGCTCCGGGACAGGGCAGTATGGCTACACCTTC
>TRBV12-5|.|.|TRBJ1-3
CASGRPQCSGNTIYF
TGTGCTAGTGGCCGTCCACAGTGCTCTGGAAACACCATATATTTT
>TRBV5-6|.|.|TRBJ1-5
CASSFGSGRQHF
TGTGCCAGCAGCTTTGGGTCAGGCCGACAGCATTTT
>TRBV5-4|.|TRBD2|TRBJ2-2
CASSLPGLAGTGELFF
TGTGCCAGCAGCCTCCCGGGACTAGCGGGGACCGGGGAGCTGTTTTTT
>TRBV15|.|TRBD2|TRBJ2-2
CATSKGLAGGVGTGELFF
TGTGCCACCAGCAAGGGACTAGCGGGAGGCGTAGGAACCGGGGAGCTGTTTTTT
>TRBV7-9|.|.|TRBJ2-1
CASSFGGSVLDPPLF
TGTGCCAGCAGCTTTGGAGGGAGTGTTTTGGACCCCCCCCTCTTC
>TRBV6-5|.|.|TRBJ2-7
CASSYRTSPYEQYF
TGTGCCAGCAGTTATAGGACAAGTCCCTACGAGCAGTACTTC
>TRBV5-4|.|.|TRBJ2-3
CASSLGTYTDTQYF
TGTGCCAGCAGCTTGGGGACTTACACAGATACGCAGTATTTT
>TRBV30|.|TRBD2|TRBJ2-7
CAWSMGGRAYEQYF
TGTGCCTGGAGCATGGGCGGGAGGGCCTACGAGCAGTACTTC
>TRBV6-4|.|TRBD1|TRBJ2-1
CASSERRGGSHNEQFF
TGTGCCAGCAGTGAAAGAAGAGGGGGCTCACACAATGAGCAGTTCTTC
>TRBV14|.|.|TRBJ1-1
CASSQNIWRNTEAFF
TGTGCCAGCAGCCAAAATATCTGGAGGAACACTGAAGCTTTCTTT
>TRBV9|.|.|TRBJ2-1
CASSVVDMSPRLRNEQFF
TGTGCCAGCAGCGTAGTGGATATGAGCCCGAGGTTGCGCAATGAGCAGTTCTTC
>TRBV5-1|.|.|TRBJ1-1
CASSSAGGNTEAFF
TGCGCCAGCAGCTCTGCAGGAGGGAACACTGAAGCTTTCTTT
>TRBV19|once|TRBD2|TRBJ2-1
CASSISGIGSYNEQFF
TGTGCCAGTAGTATAAGCGGGATCGGGTCCTACAATGAGCAGTTCTTC
>TRBV5-1|once|.|TRBJ1-5
CASSLTTGTQPQHF
TGCGCCAGCAGCTTAACCACAGGCACCCAGCCCCAGCATTTT
>TRBV6-5|.|.|TRBJ1-4
CASSRTLNNEKLFF
TGTGCCAGCAGCAGGACACTCAACAATGAAAAACTGTTTTTT
>TRBV6-5|.|TRBD1|TRBJ2-7
CASRPGTGVSYEQYF
TGTGCCAGCAGACCCGGGACAGGGGTTTCCTACGAGCAGTACTTC
>TRBV4-2|.|.|TRBJ1-4
CASSFRRISGTNEKLFF
TGTGCCAGCAGCTTCCGAAGGATAAGCGGGACTAATGAAAAACTGTTTTTT
>TRBV25-1|.|.|TRBJ2-3
CASRTHASTDTQYF
TGTGCCAGCAGAACACACGCTAGCACAGATACGCAGTATTTT
>TRBV10-1|.|.|TRBJ2-2
CASSESRGSGELFF
TGCGCCAGCAGTGAGTCACGGGGGTCCGGGGAGCTGTTTTTT
>TRBV27|.|TRBD2|TRBJ2-3
CASRPGQGTSGGGSDTQYF
TGTGCCAGCAGACCGGGACAGGGTACTAGCGGGGGAGGTTCGGATACGCAGTATTTT
>TRBV27|.|.|TRBJ1-5
CASSVLGHSNQPQHF
TGTGCCAGCAGTGTGCTGGGCCATAGCAATCAGCCCCAGCATTTT
>TRBV28|.|.|TRBJ2-7
CASSLWSNSEDEQYF
TGTGCCAGCAGTTTATGGTCCAATTCGGAGGACGAGCAGTACTTC
>TRBV27|.|.|TRBJ1-2
CASSLSASNYGYTF
TGTGCCAGCAGTTTATCGGCCAGTAACTATGGCTACACCTTC
>TRBV7-9|.|TRBD1|TRBJ1-4
CASSVGTGKNEKLFF
TGTGCCAGCAGCGTAGGGACAGGGAAAAATGAAAAACTGTTTTTT
>TRBV29-1|.|TRBD2|TRBJ2-2
CSAYGPSGSKTGELFF
TGCAGCGCCTATGGTCCTAGCGGGAGTAAAACCGGGGAGCTGTTTTTT
>TRBV29-1|once|.|TRBJ2-2
CSVAGDPGELFF
TGCAGCGTTGCAGGGGACCCCGGGGAGCTGTTTTTT
>TRBV4-2|.|TRBD2|TRBJ2-1
CASSQDSPSGNEQFF
TGTGCCAGCAGCCAAGATTCCCCTAGCGGGAATGAGCAGTTCTTC
>TRBV10-2|once|TRBD1|TRBJ2-7
CASSELHPGQGYEQYF
TGCGCCAGCAGTGAGTTACACCCGGGACAGGGATACGAGCAGTACTTC
>TRBV15|.|.|TRBJ2-2
CATGLSNTGELFF
TGTGCCACCGGACTTTCGAACACCGGGGAGCTGTTTTTT